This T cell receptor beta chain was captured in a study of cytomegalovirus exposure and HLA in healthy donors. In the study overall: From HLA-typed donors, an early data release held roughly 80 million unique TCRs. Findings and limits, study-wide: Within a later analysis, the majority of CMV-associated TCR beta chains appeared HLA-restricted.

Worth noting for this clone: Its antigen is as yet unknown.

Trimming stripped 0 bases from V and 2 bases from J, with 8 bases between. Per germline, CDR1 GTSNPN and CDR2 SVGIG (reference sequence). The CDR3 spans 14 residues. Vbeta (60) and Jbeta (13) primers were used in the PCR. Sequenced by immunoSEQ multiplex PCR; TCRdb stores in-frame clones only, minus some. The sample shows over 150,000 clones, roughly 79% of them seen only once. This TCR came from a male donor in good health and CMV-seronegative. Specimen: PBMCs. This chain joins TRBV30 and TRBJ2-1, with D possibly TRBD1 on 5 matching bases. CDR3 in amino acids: CAWSVGDAYNEQFF. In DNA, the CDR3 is TGTGCCTGGAGTGTAGGGGATGCCTACAATGAGCAGTTCTTC. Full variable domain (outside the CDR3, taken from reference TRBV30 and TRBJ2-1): SQTIHQWPATLVQPVGSPLSLECTVEGTSNPNLYWYRQAAGRGLQLLFYSVGIGQISSEVPQNLSASRPQDRQFILSSKKLLLSDSGFYLCAWSVGDAYNEQFFGPGTRLTVL.